A single sample gave rise to the 9 T cell receptor beta chains below, sequenced in a study of siplizumab effects on memory and regulatory T cells. The table came from immunoSEQ multiplex PCR; TCRdb's copy has only in-frame clones and leaves some out. The sample includes around 100,000 clones, about 95% of them seen just once. Sequencing was performed on non-Treg CD4+ T cells sorted from blood. These receptors were obtained from a human donor in good health.

The V gene is TRBV14, the J gene TRBJ2-5, with 8 bases matching TRBD2. TRBJ2-7 matches the DNA end more closely, so the J call is doubtful. The CDR3 has 15 amino acids. Germline V CDR1 and CDR2: SGHDN, FVKESK. CDR3 amino acids: CASSQEPAGAYEQYF. The CDR3 DNA sequence: TGTGCCAGCAGCCAAGAGCCAGCGGGAGCCTACGAGCAGTACTTC.

The rearrangement links TRBV19 to TRBJ2-5; 7 nucleotides align to TRBD2. Germline CDR1 LNHDA, CDR2 SQIVND (reference sequence). The CDR3 extends over 15 amino acids. V was clipped by 3 bases and J by 1 base; unmatched bases: 5. The CDR3 sequence: CASSMRPGGQETQYF. Here the CDR3 DNA reads TGTGCCAGTAGTATGCGGCCGGGGGGCCAAGAGACCCAGTACTTC.

V usage is TRBV7-3 and J usage is TRBJ1-4, with TRBD1 as a possible D gene (5 bases). Germline V gene lookup returns CDR1 SGHTA and CDR2 FQGTGA. Trimming removed 3 bases from V and 8 bases from J, with 13 bases in between. The CDR3 is 14 amino acids. CDR3 loop: CASSFQGFGEKLFF. DNA for the CDR3: TGTGCCAGCAGCTTTCAGGGATTCGGCGAAAAACTGTTTTTT.

The CDR3 bases are TGTGCCAGCAGTCGACTAGCGAACTCCTACGAGCAGTACTTC. Translation gives CASSRLANSYEQYF. The rearrangement links TRBV28 to TRBJ2-7; 8 positions agree with TRBD2. The CDR3 runs to 14 residues. The germline gives CDR1 MDHEN, CDR2 SYDVKM. V shed 5 bases, J shed 0 bases, and the junction held 3 bases outside the gene matches.

In its sample, this clone was seen once. V gene TRBV6-1 combines with J gene TRBJ1-5; D gene unclear. V dropped 3 bases and J dropped 2 bases, with 11 bases sitting between them. CDR1 MNHNS and CDR2 SASEGT come from the germline V gene. CDR3 length: 15 amino acids. CDR3 coding DNA: TGTGCCAGCAGTGATGCCAGGACCCGCAATCAGCCCCAGCATTTT. Translation gives CASSDARTRNQPQHF.

The rearrangement links TRBV25-1 to TRBJ2-7, with 9 positions matching TRBD1. CDR3 size: 13 residues. Trimming cost V 6 bases and J 4 bases; bases outside gene matches: 4. CDR1 and CDR2 from the germline V gene are MGHDK and SYGVNS. The CDR3 here is CASRQGARYEQYF. CDR3 DNA sequence: TGTGCCAGCAGACAGGGGGCGCGTTACGAGCAGTACTTC.

The chain joins TRBV6-6 to TRBJ2-7; D is undetermined. CDR3 length equals 12 residues. Deletions cut 6 bases from V and 0 bases from J, with 6 bases between. Looked up from germline, CDR1 is MNHNY and CDR2 is SVGAGI (reference sequence). CDR3 in amino acids: CASRDASYEQYF. The CDR3 DNA reads as TGTGCCAGCAGGGATGCCTCCTACGAGCAGTACTTC.

The V call is TRBV27, the J call TRBJ2-3; D is undetermined. Trimming removed 7 bases at V and 2 bases at J, with 4 bases between. The CDR3 runs 11 residues. Per germline, CDR1 MNHEY and CDR2 SMNVEV (reference sequence). The CDR3 DNA reads TGTGCCAGCAAATACACAGATACGCAGTATTTT. Protein sequence: CASKYTDTQYF.

The V call is TRBV12-5, the J call TRBJ1-3; unclear D gene. This CDR3 is built from 15 residues. Looked up from germline, CDR1 is LGHNT and CDR2 is FRNRAP. V was clipped by 1 base and J by 4 bases, with 11 bases between them. CDR3 DNA: TGTGCTAGTGGTTTGGGTAGCGTGGCCGGAAACACCATATATTTT. Its translation is CASGLGSVAGNTIYF.